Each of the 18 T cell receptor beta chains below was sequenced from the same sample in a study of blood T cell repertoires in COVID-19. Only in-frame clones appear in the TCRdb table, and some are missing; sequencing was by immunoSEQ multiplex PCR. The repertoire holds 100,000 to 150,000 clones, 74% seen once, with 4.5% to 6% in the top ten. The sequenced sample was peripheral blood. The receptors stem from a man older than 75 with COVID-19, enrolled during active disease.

The CDR3 region is CASSLSPGAGNTIYF. CDR3 coding DNA: TGTGCCAGCAGCTTGTCGCCGGGAGCCGGAAACACCATATATTTT. The chain has TRBV5-8 and TRBJ1-3; D remains unclear. V was shortened by 1 base and J by 4 bases, with 12 bases between the two germline ends. There are 15 residues in the CDR3. Germline CDR1 reads SGHTS; CDR2 reads YDEGEE. Combining the CDR3 with reference TRBV5-8 and TRBJ1-3 gives the whole variable domain EAGVTQSPTHLIKTRGQQATLRCSPISGHTSVYWYQQALGLGLQFLLWYDEGEERNRGNFPPRFSGRQFPNYSSELNVNALELEDSALYLCASSLSPGAGNTIYFGEGSWLTVV.

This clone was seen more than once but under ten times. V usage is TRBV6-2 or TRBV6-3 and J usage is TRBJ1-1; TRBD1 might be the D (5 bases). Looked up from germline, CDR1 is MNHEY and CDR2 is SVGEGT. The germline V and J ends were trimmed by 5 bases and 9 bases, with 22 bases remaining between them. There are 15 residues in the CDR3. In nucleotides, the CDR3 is TGTGCCAGCAGTCACCCGGCCTTGGGGGGAGAGCAAGCTTTCTTT. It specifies CASSHPALGGEQAFF.

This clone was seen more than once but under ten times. This CDR3 is CASSSPHRGMEEKLFF. CDR3 sequence (DNA): TGTGCCAGCAGTTCCCCCCACAGGGGAATGGAGGAAAAACTGTTTTTT. The chain couples TRBV28 to TRBJ1-4, with 7 bases lining up with TRBD1. Trimming removed 4 bases from V and 8 bases from J; junction bases left unmatched: 13. Germline V gives CDR1 MDHEN, CDR2 SYDVKM. This CDR3 comprises 16 residues.

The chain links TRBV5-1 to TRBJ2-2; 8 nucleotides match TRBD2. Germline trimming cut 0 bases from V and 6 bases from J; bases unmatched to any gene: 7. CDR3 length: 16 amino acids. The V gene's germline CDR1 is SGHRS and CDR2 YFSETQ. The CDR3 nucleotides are TGCGCCAGCAGCTTGGATCCCGGGAGGGCCTCCGGGGAGCTGTTTTTT. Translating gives CASSLDPGRASGELFF. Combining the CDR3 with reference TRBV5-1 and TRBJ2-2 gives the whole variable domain KAGVTQTPRYLIKTRGQQVTLSCSPISGHRSVSWYQQTPGQGLQFLFEYFSETQRNKGNFPGRFSGRQFSNSRSEMNVSTLELGDSALYLCASSLDPGRASGELFFGEGSRLTVL.

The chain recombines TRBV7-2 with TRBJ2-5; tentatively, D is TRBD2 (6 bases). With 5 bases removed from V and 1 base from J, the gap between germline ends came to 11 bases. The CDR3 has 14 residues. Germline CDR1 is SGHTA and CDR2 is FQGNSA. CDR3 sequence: CASSVSSAQETQYF. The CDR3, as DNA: TGTGCCAGCAGCGTGTCTAGCGCCCAAGAGACCCAGTACTTC.

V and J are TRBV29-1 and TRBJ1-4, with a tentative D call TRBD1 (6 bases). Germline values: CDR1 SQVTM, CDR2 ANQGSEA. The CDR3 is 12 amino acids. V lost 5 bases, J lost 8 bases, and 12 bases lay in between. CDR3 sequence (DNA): TGCAGCGTTCAGGGGTTTGGGGAAAAACTGTTTTTT. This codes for CSVQGFGEKLFF.

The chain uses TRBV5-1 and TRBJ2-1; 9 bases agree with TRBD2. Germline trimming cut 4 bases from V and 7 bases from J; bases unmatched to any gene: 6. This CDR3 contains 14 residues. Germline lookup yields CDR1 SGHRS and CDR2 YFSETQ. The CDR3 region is CASSLAGRLNEQFF. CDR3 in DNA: TGCGCCAGCAGCCTAGCGGGACGCCTGAATGAGCAGTTCTTC.

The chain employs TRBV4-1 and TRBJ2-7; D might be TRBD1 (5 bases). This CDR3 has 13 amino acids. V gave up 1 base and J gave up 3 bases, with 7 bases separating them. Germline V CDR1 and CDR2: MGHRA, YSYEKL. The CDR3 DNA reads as TGCGCCAGCAGCCAAGTTGACAGCTACGAGCAGTACTTC. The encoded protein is CASSQVDSYEQYF.

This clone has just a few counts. CDR3 protein: CASSLLKARGPEPQHF. CDR3 coding DNA: TGTGCCAGCAGTTTACTAAAGGCGAGGGGGCCGGAGCCCCAGCATTTT. This chain joins TRBV28 and TRBJ1-5; 7 bases map to TRBD1. The CDR3 sequence is 16 residues long. V shed 2 bases, J shed 8 bases, and the junction held 12 bases outside the gene matches. Germline CDR1 and CDR2: MDHEN and SYDVKM.

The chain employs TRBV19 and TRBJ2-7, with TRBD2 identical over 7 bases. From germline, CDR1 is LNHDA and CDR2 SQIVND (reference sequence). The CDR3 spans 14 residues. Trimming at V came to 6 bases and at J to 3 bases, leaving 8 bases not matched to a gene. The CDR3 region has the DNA TGTGCCAGTAGAAGGAGCGGGACGATCTACGAGCAGTACTTC. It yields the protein CASRRSGTIYEQYF. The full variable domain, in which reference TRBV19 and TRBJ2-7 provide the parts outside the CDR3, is DGGITQSPKYLFRKEGQNVTLSCEQNLNHDAMYWYRQDPGQGLRLIYYSQIVNDFQKGDIAEGYSVSREKKESFPLTVTSAQKNPTAFYLCASRRSGTIYEQYFGPGTRLTVT.

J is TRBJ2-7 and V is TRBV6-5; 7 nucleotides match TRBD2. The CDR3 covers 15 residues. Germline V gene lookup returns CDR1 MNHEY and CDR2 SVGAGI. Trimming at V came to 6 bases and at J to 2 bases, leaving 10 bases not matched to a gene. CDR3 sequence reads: CASRRRGTNTYEQYF. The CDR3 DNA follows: TGTGCCAGCAGGCGCCGAGGGACTAACACCTACGAGCAGTACTTC.

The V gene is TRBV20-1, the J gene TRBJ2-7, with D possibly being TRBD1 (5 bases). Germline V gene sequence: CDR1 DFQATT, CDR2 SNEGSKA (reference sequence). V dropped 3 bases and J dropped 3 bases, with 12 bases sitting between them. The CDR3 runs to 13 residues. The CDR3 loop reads CSASRSGYYEQYF. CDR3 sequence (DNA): TGCAGTGCTAGTAGGTCAGGGTACTACGAGCAGTACTTC.

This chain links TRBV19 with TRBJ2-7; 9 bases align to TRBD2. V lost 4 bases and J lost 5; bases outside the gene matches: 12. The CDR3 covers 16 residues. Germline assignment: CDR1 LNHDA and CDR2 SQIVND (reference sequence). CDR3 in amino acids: CASSSAYSGSSNEQYF. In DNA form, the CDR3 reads TGTGCCAGTAGTAGTGCATATAGCGGGAGTAGCAACGAGCAGTACTTC.

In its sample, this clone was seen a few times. The DNA of the CDR3 is TGTGCCACTAACCAGGGAATCCAGCCCCAGCATTTT. It is translated as CATNQGIQPQHF. The chain carries TRBV28 and TRBJ1-5; tentative D call: TRBD1 (5 bases). V was trimmed by 10 bases and J by 7 bases, leaving 14 bases between them. The CDR3 sequence is 12 residues long. Germline V CDR1 and CDR2: MDHEN, SYDVKM.

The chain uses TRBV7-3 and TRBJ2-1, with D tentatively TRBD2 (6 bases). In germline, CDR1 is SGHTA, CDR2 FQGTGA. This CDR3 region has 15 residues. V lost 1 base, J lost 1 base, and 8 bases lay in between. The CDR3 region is CASSLRRESYNEQFF. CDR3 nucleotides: TGTGCCAGCAGCTTAAGGCGGGAATCCTACAATGAGCAGTTCTTC.

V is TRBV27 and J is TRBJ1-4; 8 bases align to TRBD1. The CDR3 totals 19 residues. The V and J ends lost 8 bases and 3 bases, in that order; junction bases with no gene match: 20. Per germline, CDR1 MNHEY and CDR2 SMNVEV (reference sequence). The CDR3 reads CASVAVKGRGLRPNEKLFF. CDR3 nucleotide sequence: TGTGCCAGCGTAGCGGTGAAAGGCAGGGGGCTACGGCCTAATGAAAAACTGTTTTTT.

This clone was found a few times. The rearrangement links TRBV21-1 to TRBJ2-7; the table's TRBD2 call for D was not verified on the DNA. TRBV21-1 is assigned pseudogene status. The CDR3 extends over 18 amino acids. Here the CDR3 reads CASSKEEGLAGGQYEQYF. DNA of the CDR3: TGTGCCAGCAGCAAAGAAGAAGGACTAGCGGGAGGACAATACGAGCAGTACTTC.

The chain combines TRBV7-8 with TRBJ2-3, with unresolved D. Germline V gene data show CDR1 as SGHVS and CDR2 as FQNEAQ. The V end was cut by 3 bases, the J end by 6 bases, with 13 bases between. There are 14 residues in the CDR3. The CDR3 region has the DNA TGTGCCAGCAGCTTGCTAGAAAGATTTGATACGCAGTATTTT. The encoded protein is CASSLLERFDTQYF.